Below, one T cell receptor (beta chain) is given with its context. Its target is unknown. TCRdb's copy holds only in-frame clones and misses some; the assay was immunoSEQ multiplex PCR. The sample has around 160,000 clones, under 95% seen once; the top ten hold around 5%. The sample originates from a study of T cell responses to AZD1222 COVID-19 vaccine. The germline V and J ends were trimmed by 0 bases and 4 bases, with 5 bases remaining between them. Germline CDR1 and CDR2: SGDLS and YYNGEE. The CDR3 loop spans 13 amino acids. Whole-study findings and limits: The study found Spike-specific TCR breadth and depth rose after two AZD1222 doses. Vaccine-associated CD4 TCRs ranged over spike, dominating at 160-218 and 743-854. AZD1222 recipients seropositive at baseline numbered only six or seven. Among the donors, most were white British and more were female, and clonal diversity was possibly underestimated.

The sequencing used peripheral blood, collected on day 0 of AZD1222 vaccination. The rearrangement joins TRBV9 to TRBJ1-5; no firm D call. This clonotype was sampled from an adult in good health. CDR3 residues: CASSVAQNQPQHF. The CDR3 coding sequence is TGTGCCAGCAGCGTAGCCCAAAATCAGCCCCAGCATTTT.